The sequence of this T cell receptor (beta chain) was determined in a study of cytomegalovirus exposure and HLA in healthy donors. Assay used: immunoSEQ multiplex PCR; TCRdb lists only in-frame clones, some missing. The repertoire has some 49,000 clones, roughly nine tenths of them found once; the top ten carry 1.4%. A word on this clone: As yet, its antigen is unknown.

Study-wide results and caveats: The tendency of first-cohort TCR clusters to co-occur in the 110 or so validation repertoires emerged from a later analysis. The authors enumerated under 200 TCR beta chains as linked to cytomegalovirus.

V dropped 4 bases and J dropped 8 bases, with 15 bases sitting between them. Germline CDR1 reads SGHTA; CDR2 reads FQGTGA. The CDR3 loop spans 14 amino acids. The TCR was taken from a man younger than 30 in good health and CMV-seronegative. The rearrangement links TRBV7-3 to TRBJ2-1, with D possibly TRBD2 on 5 matching bases. Sample: PBMCs. CDR3 DNA sequence: TGTGCCAGCAGCTCCGCGGACTGGGCCCATGAGCAGTTCTTC. This codes for CASSSADWAHEQFF.